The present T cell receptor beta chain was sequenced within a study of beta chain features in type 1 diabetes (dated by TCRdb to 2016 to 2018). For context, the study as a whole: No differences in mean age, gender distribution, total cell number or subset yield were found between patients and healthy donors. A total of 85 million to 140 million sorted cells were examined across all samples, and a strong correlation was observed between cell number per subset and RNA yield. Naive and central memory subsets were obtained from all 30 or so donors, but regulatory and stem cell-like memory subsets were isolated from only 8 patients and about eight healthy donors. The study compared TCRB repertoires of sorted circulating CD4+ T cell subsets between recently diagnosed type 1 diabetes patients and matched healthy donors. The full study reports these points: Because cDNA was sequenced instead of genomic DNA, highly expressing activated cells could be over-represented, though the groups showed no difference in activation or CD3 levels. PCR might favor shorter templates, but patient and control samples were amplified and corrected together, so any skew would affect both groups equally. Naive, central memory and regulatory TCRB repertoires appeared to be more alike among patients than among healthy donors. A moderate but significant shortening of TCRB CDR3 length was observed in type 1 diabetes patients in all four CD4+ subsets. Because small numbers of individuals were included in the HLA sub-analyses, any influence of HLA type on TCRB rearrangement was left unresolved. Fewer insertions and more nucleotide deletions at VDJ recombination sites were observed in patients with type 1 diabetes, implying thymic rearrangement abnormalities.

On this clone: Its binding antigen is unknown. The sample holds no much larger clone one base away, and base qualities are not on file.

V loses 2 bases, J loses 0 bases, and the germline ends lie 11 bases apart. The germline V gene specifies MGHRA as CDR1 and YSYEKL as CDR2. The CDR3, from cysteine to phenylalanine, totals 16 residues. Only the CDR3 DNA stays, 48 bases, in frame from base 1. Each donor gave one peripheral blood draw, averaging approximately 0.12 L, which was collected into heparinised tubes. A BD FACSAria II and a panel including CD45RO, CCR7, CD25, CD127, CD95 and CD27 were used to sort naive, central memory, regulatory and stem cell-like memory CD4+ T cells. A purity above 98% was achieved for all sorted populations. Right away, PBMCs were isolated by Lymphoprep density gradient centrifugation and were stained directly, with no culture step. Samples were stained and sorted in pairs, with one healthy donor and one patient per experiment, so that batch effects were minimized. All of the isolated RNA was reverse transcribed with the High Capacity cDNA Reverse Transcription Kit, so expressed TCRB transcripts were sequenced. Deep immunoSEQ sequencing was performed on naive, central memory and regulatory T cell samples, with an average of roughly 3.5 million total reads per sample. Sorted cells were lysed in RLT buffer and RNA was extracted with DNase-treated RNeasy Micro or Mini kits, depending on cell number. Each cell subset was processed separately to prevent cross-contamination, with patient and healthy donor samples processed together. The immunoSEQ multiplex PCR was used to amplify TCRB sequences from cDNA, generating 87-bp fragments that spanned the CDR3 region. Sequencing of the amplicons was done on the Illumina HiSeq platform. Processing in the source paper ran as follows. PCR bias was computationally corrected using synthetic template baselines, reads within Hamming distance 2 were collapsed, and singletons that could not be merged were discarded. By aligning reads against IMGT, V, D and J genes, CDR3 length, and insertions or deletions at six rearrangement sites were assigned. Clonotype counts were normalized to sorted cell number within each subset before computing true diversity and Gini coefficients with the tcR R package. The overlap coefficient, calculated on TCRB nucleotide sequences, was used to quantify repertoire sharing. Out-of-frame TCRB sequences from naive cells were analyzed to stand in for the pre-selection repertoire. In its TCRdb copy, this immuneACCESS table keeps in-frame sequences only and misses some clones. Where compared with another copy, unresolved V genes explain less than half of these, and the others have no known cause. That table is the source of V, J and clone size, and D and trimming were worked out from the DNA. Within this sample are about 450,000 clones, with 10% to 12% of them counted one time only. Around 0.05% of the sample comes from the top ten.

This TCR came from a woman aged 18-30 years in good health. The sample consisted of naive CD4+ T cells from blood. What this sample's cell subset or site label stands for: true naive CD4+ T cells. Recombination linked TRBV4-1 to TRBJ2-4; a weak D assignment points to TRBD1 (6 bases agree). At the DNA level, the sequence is TGCGCCAGCAGCCAACAGGGGCCGCTAGCCAAAAACATTCAGTACTTC. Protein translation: CASSQQGPLAKNIQYF.